These 14 T cell receptor beta chains came from one sample sequenced in a study of T cells in Graves' hyperthyroidism and ophthalmopathy. Amplification of TCR beta CDR3 regions used RNA as the template. The HTBI primer set drove a first-round RT-PCR of the TCR CDR3. One entry per CDR3 protein, called by TCRdb with MiXCR from the multiplex PCR reads. The sample shows hundreds of thousands of distinct CDR3 sequences, 15% to 20% of them seen only once. The sequencing input was blood. Receptors were obtained from a woman aged 25 to 39 with Graves' hyperthyroidism.

There are many counts of this clonotype. In DNA, the CDR3 is TGTGCCAGCAGATCAAACTTCTGGACTAGATCACACAATGAGCAGTTCTTC. Its protein is CASRSNFWTRSHNEQFF. The rearrangement uses TRBV12-3 or TRBV12-4 and TRBJ2-1, with 7 positions matching TRBD2. V shed 6 bases and J 5 bases; nucleotides not matched to a gene: 16. The CDR3 runs to 17 residues.

With regard to this clonotype: A single base separates this from a much larger clone, so it may be a read error. CDR3 DNA sequence: TGTGCCAGCAGAGCGACAGGGAACACCGGGGAGCTGTTTTTT. Its protein product is CASRATGNTGELFF. The chain recombines TRBV6-1 with TRBJ2-2, with D perhaps matching TRBD1 (6 bases). The CDR3 is 14 amino acids. Trimming took 6 bases from V and 1 from J, leaving 9 bases between them. The germline CDR1 and CDR2 sequences are MNHNS and SASEGT.

The chain carries TRBV7-8 and TRBJ2-3, with D possibly matching TRBD1 (6 bases). CDR3 size: 15 residues. The germline V gene has CDR1 SGHVS and CDR2 FQNEAQ. V lost 3 bases and J lost 3, with 13 bases in between. This CDR3 reads CASSLAERGTDTQYF. Written as DNA, the CDR3 is TGTGCCAGCAGCTTGGCCGAAAGGGGGACAGATACGCAGTATTTT.

With respect to this clonotype: This could be a read error, since a much larger clone is one nucleotide away. The V and J genes are TRBV6-2 or TRBV6-3 and TRBJ2-7; possibly TRBD2 for D (6 bases). There are 12 residues in the CDR3. Germline loops: CDR1 MNHEY, CDR2 SVGEGT. Trimming removed 5 bases at V and 4 bases at J, with 9 bases between. CDR3 DNA: TGTGCCAGCAGTGGGGGGTTGTACGAGCAGTACTTC. Translated: CASSGGLYEQYF.

This clonotype was recorded at least ten times. The rearrangement links TRBV7-8 to TRBJ2-1, with 8 positions matching TRBD2. Trimming at V came to 5 bases and at J to 2 bases, leaving 5 bases not matched to a gene. The CDR3 extends over 15 amino acids. Looked up from germline, CDR1 is SGHVS and CDR2 is FQNEAQ. This chain's CDR3 is CASSPPGLAYNEQFF. CDR3 bases: TGTGCCAGCAGCCCCCCGGGACTAGCCTACAATGAGCAGTTCTTC.

This clonotype was counted ten times or more. The chain has TRBV5-1 and TRBJ2-3; D unresolved. Trimming stripped 4 bases from V and 6 bases from J, with 9 bases between. The CDR3 has 12 residues. The germline gives CDR1 SGHRS, CDR2 YFSETQ. The CDR3 DNA sequence: TGCGCCAGCAGCATTACCACGGATACGCAGTATTTT. Its translation is CASSITTDTQYF.

In this sample, this clonotype turned up many times. The J gene is TRBJ2-3, the V gene TRBV29-1; either TRBD1 or TRBD2 may fit D (5 bases each). The ends were cut back, 3 bases at V and 0 bases at J, with 13 bases in the middle. The CDR3 totals 15 residues. Germline V gene data show CDR1 as SQVTM and CDR2 as ANQGSEA. Here the CDR3 DNA reads TGCAGCGTTGATTTCGGGACGGATAGCACAGATACGCAGTATTTT. Encoded protein: CSVDFGTDSTDTQYF.

The chain couples TRBV4-1 to TRBJ2-1, with 12 bases fitting TRBD2. This CDR3 spans 17 amino acids. Trimming took 3 bases from V and 12 from J; bases not matched to a gene: 15. Per germline, CDR1 MGHRA and CDR2 YSYEKL. The CDR3 region is CASSHEHGRLAGVAQFF. Here the CDR3 DNA reads TGCGCCAGCAGCCACGAACACGGCAGACTAGCGGGAGTAGCGCAGTTCTTC.

The V gene is TRBV5-5, the J gene TRBJ2-7; D not certain. The CDR3 extends over 13 amino acids. Trimming removed 3 bases at V and 2 bases at J, with 9 bases between. Germline CDR1 is SGHKS and CDR2 is YYEKEE (reference sequence). The CDR3 region is CASSSTPAYEQYF. The CDR3 DNA reads as TGTGCCAGCAGCTCCACCCCCGCCTACGAGCAGTACTTC.

This clonotype was seen repeatedly, ten times or more. In DNA, the CDR3 is TGTGCCAGCAGCCACGGACTAGCCCGGTGGGATACGCAGTATTTT. This sequence encodes CASSHGLARWDTQYF. This chain joins TRBV7-3 and TRBJ2-3; 8 bases align to TRBD2. CDR1 and CDR2 from the germline V gene are SGHTA and FQGTGA. This CDR3 is built from 15 residues. The trim removed 5 bases at V and 6 bases at J, leaving 10 bases unmatched.

This clonotype appeared many times. The rearrangement joins TRBV2 to TRBJ1-2; D unclear. The ends were cut back, 6 bases at V and 4 bases at J, with 15 bases in the middle. This CDR3 has 14 amino acids. Germline lookup yields CDR1 SNHLY and CDR2 FYNNEI. The CDR3 nucleotides are TGTGCCAGCAGCGAAAAGGGTATGGCCTATGGCTACACCTTC. This encodes CASSEKGMAYGYTF.

Many counts were recorded for this clonotype. The J gene is TRBJ2-5, the V gene TRBV10-1; D possibly corresponds to TRBD2 (5 bases). The CDR3 is 14 amino acids. CDR1 is WNHNN, CDR2 SYGVQD, per germline (reference sequence). The V end lost 2 bases, the J end lost 5 bases, and 12 bases lay between the germline ends. The CDR3 DNA is TGCGCCAGCAGTGAGCCGGGGAAGAGTGAGACCCAGTACTTC. This codes for CASSEPGKSETQYF.

This clonotype has ten or more counts. The CDR3 here is CASSLQLAGAYNEQFF. The DNA of the CDR3 is TGTGCCAGCAGTTTACAACTAGCGGGAGCCTACAATGAGCAGTTCTTC. The chain combines TRBV27 with TRBJ2-1, with 11 bases that match TRBD2. The junction had 2 bases not matched to a gene; V was cut back by 2 bases and J by 2 bases. The CDR3 sequence is 16 residues long. Germline CDR1 and CDR2: MNHEY and SMNVEV (reference sequence).

The V gene is TRBV5-1, the J gene TRBJ1-1, with 7 bases identical to TRBD1. Germline V gene sequence: CDR1 SGHRS, CDR2 YFSETQ. The CDR3 length is 17 residues. V lost 4 bases to trimming and J lost 4 bases; unmatched junction nucleotides: 16. In DNA, the CDR3 is TGCGCCAGCAGCCTGGAACCCTTGGGGCAGGGGGGCACTGAAGCTTTCTTT. Its translation: CASSLEPLGQGGTEAFF.